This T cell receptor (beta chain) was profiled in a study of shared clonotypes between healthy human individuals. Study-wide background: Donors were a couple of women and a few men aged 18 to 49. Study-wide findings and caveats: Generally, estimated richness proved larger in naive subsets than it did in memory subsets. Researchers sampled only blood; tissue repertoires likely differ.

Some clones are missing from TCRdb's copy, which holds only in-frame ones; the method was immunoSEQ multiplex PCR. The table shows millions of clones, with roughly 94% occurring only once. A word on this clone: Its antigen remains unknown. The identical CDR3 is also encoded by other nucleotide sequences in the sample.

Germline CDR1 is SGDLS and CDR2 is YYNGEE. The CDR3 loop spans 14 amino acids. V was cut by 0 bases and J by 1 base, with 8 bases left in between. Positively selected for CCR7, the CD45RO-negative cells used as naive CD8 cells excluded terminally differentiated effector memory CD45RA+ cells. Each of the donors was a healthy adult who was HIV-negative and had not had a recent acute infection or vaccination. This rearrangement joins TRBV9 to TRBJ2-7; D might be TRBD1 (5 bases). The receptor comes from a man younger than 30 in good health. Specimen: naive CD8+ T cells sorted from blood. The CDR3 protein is CASSVGDSSYEQYF. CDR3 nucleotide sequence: TGTGCCAGCAGCGTAGGCGACAGTTCCTACGAGCAGTACTTC. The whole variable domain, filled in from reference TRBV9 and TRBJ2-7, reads DSGVTQTPKHLITATGQRVTLRCSPRSGDLSVYWYQQSLDQGLQFLIQYYNGEERAKGNILERFSAQQFPDLHSELNLSSLELGDSALYFCASSVGDSSYEQYFGPGTRLTVT.